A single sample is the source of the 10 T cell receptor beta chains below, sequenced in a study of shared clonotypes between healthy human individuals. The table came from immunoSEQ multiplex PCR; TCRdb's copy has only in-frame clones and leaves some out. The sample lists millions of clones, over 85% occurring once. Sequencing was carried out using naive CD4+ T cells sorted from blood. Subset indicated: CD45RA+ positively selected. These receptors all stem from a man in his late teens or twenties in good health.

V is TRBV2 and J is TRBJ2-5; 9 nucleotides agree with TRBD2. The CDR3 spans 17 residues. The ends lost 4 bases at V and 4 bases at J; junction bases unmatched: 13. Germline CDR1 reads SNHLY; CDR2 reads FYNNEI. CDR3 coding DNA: TGTGCCAGCAGTGTCTACTATAGCGGGAGAGGTGTAGAGACCCAGTACTTC. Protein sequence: CASSVYYSGRGVETQYF. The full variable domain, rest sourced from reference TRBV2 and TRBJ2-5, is EPEVTQTPSHQVTQMGQEVILRCVPISNHLYFYWYRQILGQKVEFLVSFYNNEISEKSEIFDDQFSVERPDGSNFTLKIRSTKLEDSAMYFCASSVYYSGRGVETQYFGPGTRLLVL.

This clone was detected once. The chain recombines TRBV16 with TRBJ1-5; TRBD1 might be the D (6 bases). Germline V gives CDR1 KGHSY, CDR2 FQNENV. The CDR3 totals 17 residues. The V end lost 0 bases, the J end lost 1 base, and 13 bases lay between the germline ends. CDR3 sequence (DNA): TGTGCCAGCAGCCAATCATTGACAGGTCAAAGCAATCAGCCCCAGCATTTT. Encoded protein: CASSQSLTGQSNQPQHF.

CDR3 sequence reads: CASSRDTYNSPLHF. The CDR3 DNA reads TGTGCCAGCAGCCGGGACACCTATAATTCACCCCTCCACTTT. The genes are TRBV6-5 and TRBJ1-6; D is perhaps TRBD1 (6 bases). Looked up from germline, CDR1 is MNHEY and CDR2 is SVGAGI. The CDR3 is 14 residues long. Trimming removed 6 bases from V and 2 bases from J, with 8 bases in between.

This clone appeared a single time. CDR3 in amino acids: CASSRYWDRAYEQYF. The CDR3 coding sequence is TGCGCCAGCAGCCGCTACTGGGACAGGGCCTACGAGCAGTACTTC. The rearrangement links TRBV4-1 to TRBJ2-7; 9 nucleotides match TRBD1. CDR1 MGHRA and CDR2 YSYEKL come from the germline V gene. This CDR3 has 15 amino acids. V lost 4 bases and J lost 2; bases outside the gene matches: 6.

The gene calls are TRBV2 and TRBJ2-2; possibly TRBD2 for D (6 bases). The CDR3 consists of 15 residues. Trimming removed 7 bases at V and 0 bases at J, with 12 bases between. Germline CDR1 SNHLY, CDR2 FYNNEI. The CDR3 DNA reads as TGTGCCAGCACGAAGCGGACTACGAACACCGGGGAGCTGTTTTTT. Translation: CASTKRTTNTGELFF.

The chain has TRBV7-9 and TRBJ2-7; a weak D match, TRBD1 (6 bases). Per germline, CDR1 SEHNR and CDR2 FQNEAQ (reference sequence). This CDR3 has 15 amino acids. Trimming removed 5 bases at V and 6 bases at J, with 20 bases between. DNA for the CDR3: TGTGCCAGCAGCCCCTCCGGGCAGGGGATGGGCGAGCAGTACTTC. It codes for CASSPSGQGMGEQYF.

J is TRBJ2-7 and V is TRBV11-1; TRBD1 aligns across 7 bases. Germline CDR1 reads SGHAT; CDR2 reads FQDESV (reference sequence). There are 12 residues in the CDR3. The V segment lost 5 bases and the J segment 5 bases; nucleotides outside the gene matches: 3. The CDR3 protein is CASSHDRDEQYF. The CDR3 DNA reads TGTGCCAGCAGCCATGACAGGGACGAGCAGTACTTC.

The CDR3 DNA reads as TGTGCCAGCAGTTACTCGATGCACGCAGATACGCAGTATTTT. Its translation: CASSYSMHADTQYF. V and J are TRBV6-5 and TRBJ2-3; D gene unclear. The CDR3 consists of 14 residues. V gave up 0 bases and J gave up 4 bases, with 8 bases separating them. Germline V lookup: CDR1 MNHEY, CDR2 SVGAGI.

CDR3 protein: CAIRRTGDEQYF. DNA of the CDR3: TGTGCCATCAGACGGACAGGCGACGAGCAGTACTTC. The chain couples TRBV10-3 to TRBJ2-7; 7 positions agree with TRBD1. Trimming removed 6 bases from V and 5 bases from J; junction bases left unmatched: 4. Per germline, CDR1 ENHRY and CDR2 SYGVKD. The CDR3 totals 12 residues.

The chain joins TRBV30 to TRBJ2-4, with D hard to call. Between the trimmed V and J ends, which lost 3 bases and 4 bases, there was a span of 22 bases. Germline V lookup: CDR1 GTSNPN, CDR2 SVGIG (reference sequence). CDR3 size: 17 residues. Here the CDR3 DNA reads TGTGCCTGGAGCGCCCCTAATACACATAATACGAAAAACATTCAGTACTTC. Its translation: CAWSAPNTHNTKNIQYF.